These T cell receptor beta chains were read from a single sample in a study of blood T cell repertoires in COVID-19. TCRdb keeps only in-frame clones here, not all; method: immunoSEQ multiplex PCR. The profile shows about 49,000 clones, 82% of them singletons. The sample consisted of peripheral blood. The receptors were sampled from a woman aged 55 to 70 with acute or convalescent COVID-19. The CDR3 runs from the conserved cysteine through the conserved F or W.

>TRBV28|TRBJ1-2
CASSLTTGLRYGYTF
>TRBV9|TRBJ2-2
CASSVGGGNTGELFF
>TRBV5-1|TRBJ2-7
CASSRDGTSYEQYF
>TRBV6-5|TRBJ2-7
CASSWTSVSRYEQYF
>TRBV27|TRBJ2-7
CASSSRTSGSIYEQYF
>TRBV6-6|TRBJ1-2
CASSRTRTGKYGYTF
>TRBV5-8|TRBJ1-5
CASREGNQPQHF
>TRBV19|TRBJ1-2
CASSPPVLYGYTF
>TRBV24-1|TRBJ2-5
CATSDPKETQYF
>TRBV6-1|TRBJ2-3
CASRESPHSFRGLVSDTQYF
>TRBV18|TRBJ1-1
CASSPSAGDREAFF
>TRBV3-1/TRBV3-2|TRBJ2-1
CASSLSTRGNEQFF
>TRBV5-1|TRBJ1-6
CASSLRSFIPQSDNSPLHF
>TRBV30|TRBJ2-2
CAWSVPSGGIGELFF
>TRBV5-1|TRBJ1-6
CASSLDGRGVGSPLHF
>TRBV30|TRBJ1-5
CAWSVRTDQPQHF
>TRBV6-6|TRBJ1-1
CASSYGRGATEAFF
>TRBV5-1|TRBJ1-1
CASSSYTGGTEAFF
>TRBV28|TRBJ1-5
CASSLRGQGGNQPQHF
>TRBV4-1|TRBJ2-5
CASSQDLGLGQETQYF
>TRBV12-3/TRBV12-4|TRBJ2-1
CASGLRADEQFF
>TRBV7-9|TRBJ2-6
CASSLVPVSGANVLTF
>TRBV27|TRBJ1-6
CASSLSVRYSPLHF
>TRBV7-9|TRBJ2-5
CASSLVRETQYF
>TRBV6-5|TRBJ1-1
CASSYERQLNTEAFF
>TRBV9|TRBJ2-7
CASTPGLAPTRQYF
>TRBV11-2|TRBJ1-2
CASSLEPQGRYTF
>TRBV2|TRBJ1-1
CASTSYGGNTEAFF
>TRBV1|TRBJ2-5
CTSSQAAEIQETQYF
>TRBV18|TRBJ1-1
CASSPSMNTEAFF
>TRBV7-3|TRBJ2-3
CASSLTGSNRGTQYF
>TRBV30|TRBJ2-7
CASLRGSEQYF
>TRBV4-2|TRBJ2-3
CASSQSVVVAGADTQYF
>TRBV28|TRBJ1-2
CASSLAGSGLLHTF
>TRBV11-2|TRBJ1-6
CASSQDSHYNSPLHF
>TRBV2|TRBJ2-4
CASSEGQFRAKNIQYF
>TRBV6-2/TRBV6-3|TRBJ1-1
CASSYILAPNTEAFF
>TRBV5-8|TRBJ2-7
CASSLIGSRDEQYF
>TRBV27|TRBJ1-6
CASSIHENSPLHF
>TRBV2|TRBJ2-7
CASSEGRGGTYEQYF
>TRBV20-1|TRBJ2-3
CSASASGIVPDTQYF
>TRBV21-1|TRBJ2-6
CASSILVLPPKQGILIGANVLTF
>TRBV30|TRBJ2-2
CAWSVRRSTGELFF
>TRBV7-3|TRBJ1-5
CASRRDRGRQPQHF
>TRBV29-1|TRBJ1-2
CSVRGTGGDGYTF
>TRBV2|TRBJ1-1
CASSEEVDNLNTEAFF
>TRBV19|TRBJ1-1
CASSPLGVRGNTEAFF
>TRBV2|TRBJ1-1
CASRQGGGLIYTEAFF
>TRBV2|TRBJ1-5
CASKVGGLPQHF
>TRBV10-3|TRBJ1-4
CAISETGVRSEKLFF
>TRBV30|TRBJ2-7
CAWRGFGRGQLDEQYF
>TRBV30|TRBJ2-5
CAWSPGTGQETQYF
>TRBV3-1/TRBV3-2|TRBJ2-3
CASSQRGGDTDTQYF
>TRBV6-4|TRBJ1-2
CASSDSRPETNYGYTF
>TRBV4-1|TRBJ1-5
CASSQEWPFNQPQHF